The rows below give T cell receptor beta chains drawn from one sample of a study of blood T cell repertoires in COVID-19. Only in-frame clones appear in the TCRdb table, and some are missing; sequencing was by immunoSEQ multiplex PCR. The data show approximately 90,000 clones, roughly 80% seen once. Sequencing was performed on peripheral blood. The receptors were gathered from a man between 65 and 85 years old with acute or convalescent COVID-19. CDR3s include the opening cysteine and the closing phenylalanine or tryptophan. The D gene is left open where the match is weak. Clone size appears in some rows only: once, few, many, or a class for an expanded clone.

d_call	v_call	j_call	clone_size	cdr3_nt	cdr3_aa
TRBD2	TRBV5-1	TRBJ2-3	-	TGCGCCAGCAGCTTGGCTGGGGCGGGGGGCCAAAATACGCAGTATTTT	CASSLAGAGGQNTQYF
TRBD2	TRBV7-4	TRBJ2-7	-	TGTGCCAGCAGCTTAGTGGGGACTAGCCTGTCCTACGAGCAGTACTTC	CASSLVGTSLSYEQYF
-	TRBV5-4	TRBJ1-6	-	TGTGCCAGCAGCTTGGGTCCGGGACAAATTAAGGGTTCACCCCTCCACTTT	CASSLGPGQIKGSPLHF
TRBD2	TRBV19	TRBJ2-2	-	TGTGCCAGTAGTACTGGACTAGCGACCGGGGAGCTGTTTTTT	CASSTGLATGELFF
TRBD1	TRBV7-9	TRBJ1-2	few	TGTGCCAGCAGCCCCGTATGGACAGGGAGGAACTATGGCTACACCTTC	CASSPVWTGRNYGYTF
-	TRBV11-2	TRBJ1-3	few	TGTGCCAGCAGCTTAGGGGGACTTAACTCTGGAAACACCATATATTTT	CASSLGGLNSGNTIYF
-	TRBV6-5	TRBJ2-7	-	TGTGCCAGCAGTTTGGCAGATACCTACGAGCAGTACTTC	CASSLADTYEQYF
-	TRBV18	TRBJ1-6	-	TGTGCCAGCTCACCAACAGGGAGCTCCTATAATTCACCCCTCCACTTT	CASSPTGSSYNSPLHF
-	TRBV4-1	TRBJ2-5	-	TGCGCCAGCAGCCAAGATCGGGGGTCCCAGTACTTC	CASSQDRGSQYF
-	TRBV28	TRBJ2-5	-	TGTGCCAGCAAGGGGCGGTCCCCAGGGTGGCAAGAGACCCAGTACTTC	CASKGRSPGWQETQYF
TRBD1	TRBV5-6	TRBJ1-6	-	TGTGCCAGCAGCCGAGGACAGGGGTACTCACCCCTCCACTTT	CASSRGQGYSPLHF
TRBD2	TRBV5-4	TRBJ2-5	-	TGTGCCAGCAGCCACCGGGGGGGGCTTGGGGAGACCCAGTACTTC	CASSHRGGLGETQYF
TRBD1	TRBV2	TRBJ1-2	many	TGTGCCAGCAGGGAGGGGACAGGAGACTATGGCTACACCTTC	CASREGTGDYGYTF
TRBD1	TRBV4-1	TRBJ1-3	-	TGCGCCAGCAGCCAAGTATGGACAGGGGGCTCTGGAAACACCATATATTTT	CASSQVWTGGSGNTIYF
TRBD1	TRBV5-1	TRBJ2-7	once	TGCGCCAGCAGCTCCCAGACAGGGGACCCCTACGAGCAGTACTTC	CASSSQTGDPYEQYF
TRBD1	TRBV11-2	TRBJ2-7	once	TGTGCCAGCAGCCGAGGGACAGGGGATCCCTCCTACGAGCAGTACTTC	CASSRGTGDPSYEQYF
-	TRBV18	TRBJ2-1	-	TGTGCCAGCTCACCTCCAGGCCATGAGCAGTTCTTC	CASSPPGHEQFF